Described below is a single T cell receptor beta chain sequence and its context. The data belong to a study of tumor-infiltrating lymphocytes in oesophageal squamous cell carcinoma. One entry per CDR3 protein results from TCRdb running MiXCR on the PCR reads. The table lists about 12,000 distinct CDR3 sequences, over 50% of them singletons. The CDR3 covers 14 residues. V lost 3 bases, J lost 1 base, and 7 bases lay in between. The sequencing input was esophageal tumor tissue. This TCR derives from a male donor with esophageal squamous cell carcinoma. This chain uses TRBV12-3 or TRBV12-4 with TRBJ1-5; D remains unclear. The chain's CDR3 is CASSLYGSNQPQHF. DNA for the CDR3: TGTGCCAGCAGTTTGTACGGCAGCAATCAGCCCCAGCATTTT.